This T cell receptor (beta chain) came from a study of shared clonotypes between healthy human individuals. About the study: Three plates each covered CD4 naive and memory; CD8 naive two, CD8 memory one.

Generated by immunoSEQ multiplex PCR, the TCRdb table keeps only in-frame clones and is missing some. The sample holds under 1,100,000 clones; 60% to 80% are singletons and the top ten take about 1.5%. The CDR3 covers 16 residues. The V end was cut by 0 bases, the J end by 0 bases, with 7 bases between. The germline V gene encodes CDR1 SGHNT and CDR2 YYREEE (reference sequence). Whole-study findings and limits: The represented genetic and exposure-history diversity was limited by the small number of donors. Deeper or shallower sequencing was expected to change how clonotypes are shared among donors.

Concerning this clone: The target antigen is unknown.

Source material: memory CD4+ T cells sorted from blood. Subset specified: CD45RA-negative fraction. The chain combines TRBV5-4 with TRBJ1-6; D is ambiguous. The sequence was collected from a man between 18 and 35 years old in good health. The CDR3 protein is CASSLAGFSYNSPLHF. The CDR3 DNA is TGTGCCAGCAGCTTGGCGGGATTCTCCTATAATTCACCCCTCCACTTT.